The clone carrying this T cell receptor (beta chain) has more than one count but fewer than ten. The antigen remains unidentified. Cells stained for CD3, CD4, CD8, CD45RA, CD27 and viability were sorted into four CD45RA/CD27 subsets. The beta constant-region primer was an equimolar mix of two oligonucleotides covering TRBC1 and TRBC2. The ligated cDNA underwent four PCR rounds using SP2 and nested alpha and beta constant-region primers. In TCRdb, the UMI-ligation and nested PCR reads were re-called with MiXCR into one record per CDR3 protein. The data contain approximately 140,000 distinct CDR3 sequences, about 23% of them singletons. This record comes from a study of naive and memory T cell subsets. General study points: Over 85% of naive TCR sequences appeared only once after error correction, unlike memory subsets. The power law exponent of TCR abundance differed between naive and memory cells. Especially in CD8 cells, naive repertoires contained a few larger clonotypes, possibly CD45RA-re-expressing memory cells. Gini index rose across naive, CM, EM and EMRA in CD4 and CD8.

This clonotype was sampled from a human donor in good health. The sequenced sample consisted of naive CD4+ T cells from blood.

The CDR3 here is CASSLVTGGTDTQYF. DNA of the CDR3: TGTGCCAGCAGTTTAGTCACGGGAGGCACAGATACGCAGTATTTT. This chain links TRBV12-3 or TRBV12-4 with TRBJ2-3, with D maybe TRBD2 (6 bases). Trimming stripped 1 base from V and 1 base from J, with 9 bases between. CDR3 size: 15 residues.